This passage covers 27 T cell receptor beta chains from one sample sequenced in a study of early T cells in non-severe SARS-CoV-2 infection. MiXCR, run by TCRdb on the 5' RACE reads, gives a single entry per CDR3 protein. The repertoire consists of 43,000 or so distinct CDR3 sequences, with about 4% occurring once and the leading ten covering about 3.1%. The sequenced material came from whole blood. The receptors were gathered from an adult who was a healthcare worker with PCR-confirmed SARS-CoV-2 infection or an uninfected control (not recorded which).

This clonotype has a count of ten or more. V gene TRBV5-5 combines with J gene TRBJ2-5; TRBD1 is a possible D gene (6 bases). There are 15 residues in the CDR3. V lost 3 bases, J lost 5 bases, and 17 bases lay in between. Per germline, CDR1 SGHKS and CDR2 YYEKEE (reference sequence). This CDR3 is CASSSSDQGLETQYF. CDR3 coding DNA: TGTGCCAGCAGCTCGTCAGACCAGGGGCTTGAGACCCAGTACTTC.

The table lists this clonotype with many counts. This chain joins TRBV7-6 and TRBJ1-1; D unclear. The CDR3 is made up of 11 amino acids. Germline values: CDR1 SGHVS, CDR2 FNYEAQ. Trimming removed 3 bases at V and 11 bases at J, with 10 bases between. The CDR3 region is CASSFLPGAFF. CDR3 sequence (DNA): TGTGCCAGCAGCTTCCTCCCTGGGGCTTTCTTT.

The CDR3 DNA follows: TGTGCCAGCAGGGCTAGCGGGGGGGCAACCAATGAGCAGTTCTTC. Encoded protein: CASRASGGATNEQFF. The chain links TRBV11-3 to TRBJ2-1; 12 nucleotides match TRBD2. Germline V gene data show CDR1 as SGHNT and CDR2 as YENEEA. The V segment lost 6 bases and the J segment 6 bases; nucleotides outside the gene matches: 6. This CDR3 is built from 15 residues.

The sample holds a few counts of this clonotype. The chain has TRBV7-9 and TRBJ2-7; 8 bases fit TRBD1. This CDR3 is built from 14 residues. Trimming took 5 bases from V and 6 from J; bases not matched to a gene: 9. Germline CDR1 is SEHNR and CDR2 is FQNEAQ (reference sequence). Here the CDR3 reads CASSALTGAGEQYF. The CDR3, as DNA: TGTGCCAGCAGCGCGCTGACAGGGGCGGGCGAGCAGTACTTC.

This clonotype showed up many times. This chain uses TRBV30 with TRBJ1-1; 9 bases are a match to TRBD1. J lost 6 bases, V lost 2 bases, and 7 bases had no gene match. The CDR3 consists of 14 residues. CDR1 and CDR2 from the germline V gene are GTSNPN and SVGIG (reference sequence). The CDR3 nucleotides are TGTGCCTGGAGTTTCCGGGACAGGGACTCTGAAGCTTTCTTT. Its translation: CAWSFRDRDSEAFF.

Ten or more counts support this clonotype. CDR3 amino acids: CASRGTSGSHEQFF. CDR3 sequence (DNA): TGTGCCAGCAGGGGGACTAGCGGGAGTCATGAGCAGTTCTTC. This rearrangement joins TRBV5-6 to TRBJ2-1; 14 nucleotides match TRBD2. This CDR3 has 14 amino acids. Germline V CDR1 and CDR2: SGHDT, YYEEEE. Unmatched junction bases numbered 3, after V lost 5 bases and J lost 8 bases.

This clonotype was observed many times. The gene calls are TRBV20-1 and TRBJ2-1; 10 nucleotides match TRBD1. The CDR3 is 19 residues long. Trimming at V came to 3 bases and at J to 0 bases, leaving 14 bases not matched to a gene. The germline CDR1 and CDR2 sequences are DFQATT and SNEGSKA (reference sequence). CDR3 amino acids: CSARKPGQGFADSYNEQFF. The CDR3, as DNA: TGCAGTGCTAGGAAACCGGGACAGGGGTTCGCGGACTCCTACAATGAGCAGTTCTTC.

The gene calls are TRBV2 and TRBJ2-2, with D unresolved. The V end was cut by 4 bases, the J end by 1 base, with 4 bases between. The CDR3 loop spans 13 amino acids. Germline values: CDR1 SNHLY, CDR2 FYNNEI. The chain's CDR3 is CASSGQNTGELFF. The CDR3, as DNA: TGTGCCAGCAGTGGGCAGAACACCGGGGAGCTGTTTTTT. The whole variable domain, filled in from reference TRBV2 and TRBJ2-2, reads EPEVTQTPSHQVTQMGQEVILRCVPISNHLYFYWYRQILGQKVEFLVSFYNNEISEKSEIFDDQFSVERPDGSNFTLKIRSTKLEDSAMYFCASSGQNTGELFFGEGSRLTVL.

This clonotype was detected many times. Here the CDR3 DNA reads TGTGCCAGCAGCTTAAAACCCCAAGAGACCCAGTACTTC. The encoded protein is CASSLKPQETQYF. The V gene is TRBV13, the J gene TRBJ2-5; D remains unclear. CDR3 length: 13 amino acids. From germline, CDR1 is PRHDT and CDR2 FYEKMQ (reference sequence). V was clipped by 2 bases and J by 1 base, with 5 bases between them.

V is TRBV5-4 and J is TRBJ2-5, with 8 bases that match TRBD1. This CDR3 contains 17 residues. CDR1 SGHNT and CDR2 YYREEE come from the germline V gene (reference sequence). The trim removed 1 base at V and 4 bases at J, leaving 12 bases unmatched. CDR3 sequence: CASSLRGTGSRVETQYF. CDR3 in DNA: TGTGCCAGCAGCTTGAGGGGGACAGGTTCACGGGTAGAGACCCAGTACTTC.

This clonotype was found many times. The rearrangement joins TRBV29-1 to TRBJ2-1; 9 positions match TRBD2. Germline CDR1 SQVTM, CDR2 ANQGSEA. CDR3 length: 14 residues. J gave up 3 bases and V 4 bases, and 4 bases lay outside the gene matches. The CDR3 nucleotides are TGCAGCGTTGGGCTAGCGGGGTTCTACAATGAGCAGTTCTTC. Its translation: CSVGLAGFYNEQFF.

This clonotype was detected ten times or more. The chain uses TRBV18 and TRBJ1-2; 7 bases are shared with TRBD1. The CDR3 consists of 14 residues. Trimming took 4 bases from V and 4 from J; bases not matched to a gene: 6. Looked up from germline, CDR1 is KGHSH and CDR2 is LQKENI. CDR3 amino acids: CASSLKTGSYGYTF. CDR3 sequence (DNA): TGTGCCAGCTCACTAAAGACAGGGTCCTATGGCTACACCTTC. Filled out from reference TRBV18 and TRBJ1-2, the complete variable domain reads NAGVMQNPRHLVRRRGQEARLRCSPMKGHSHVYWYRQLPEEGLKFMVYLQKENIIDESGMPKERFSAEFPKEGPSILRIQQVVRGDSAAYFCASSLKTGSYGYTFGSGTRLTVV.

In this sample, this clonotype turned up many times. Here the CDR3 DNA reads TGCGCCAGCAGCCAGCCAAGACAGGGGGCGAAGGGTGAAGCTTTCTTT. Encoded protein: CASSQPRQGAKGEAFF. The rearrangement uses TRBV4-1 and TRBJ1-1; 10 bases are shared with TRBD1. This CDR3 region has 16 residues. J gave up 7 bases and V 3 bases, and 11 bases lay outside the gene matches. Germline loops: CDR1 MGHRA, CDR2 YSYEKL.

This clonotype was seen ten or more times. The rearrangement links TRBV4-1 to TRBJ2-1, with D perhaps assigned TRBD1 or TRBD2 (6 bases each). CDR1 and CDR2 (germline): MGHRA, YSYEKL. This CDR3 spans 13 amino acids. Trimming pared 1 base from V and 8 bases from J, leaving 9 bases between. The CDR3: CASSQVGGYEQFF. The CDR3 DNA reads TGCGCCAGCAGCCAAGTGGGGGGCTATGAGCAGTTCTTC.

The table lists this clonotype with a few counts. The V call is TRBV23-1, the J call TRBJ2-3, with 8 nucleotides matching TRBD1. TRBV23-1 is marked as an open reading frame, function uncertain. V shed 4 bases, J shed 4 bases, and the junction held 4 bases outside the gene matches. CDR3 length: 14 amino acids. This chain's CDR3 is CASSPWTGSDTQYF. CDR3 DNA sequence: TGCGCCAGCAGTCCTTGGACAGGGTCAGATACGCAGTATTTT.

This clonotype was seen at least ten times. This chain links TRBV18 with TRBJ1-2, with 10 bases fitting TRBD1. V trimming: 8 bases; J trimming: 4 bases; junction bases outside the gene matches: 10. Germline CDR1 reads KGHSH; CDR2 reads LQKENI. This CDR3 is 15 amino acids long. CDR3 nucleotide sequence: TGTGCCAGCACCGGGGGGACAGGGGAGATCTATGGCTACACCTTC. Translating it yields CASTGGTGEIYGYTF.

Many counts were recorded for this clonotype. The CDR3 loop reads CASSLAGRADTQYF. The CDR3, as DNA: TGTGCCAGCAGCTTAGCGGGACGGGCAGATACGCAGTATTTT. V gene TRBV7-3 combines with J gene TRBJ2-3; possibly TRBD2 for D (6 bases). The CDR3 contains 14 residues. V lost 2 bases and J 4 bases, leaving 10 bases between the germline ends. Germline CDR1 and CDR2: SGHTA and FQGTGA.

In its sample, this clonotype was seen many times. V gene TRBV7-2 combines with J gene TRBJ2-1, with 10 positions matching TRBD1. This CDR3 region has 15 residues. Losses at the gene ends were 5 bases for V and 8 bases for J; bases not matched to a gene: 9. Germline V gene sequence: CDR1 SGHTA, CDR2 FQGNSA. CDR3 amino acids: CASSQLDRGYDEQFF. The CDR3 DNA is TGTGCCAGCAGCCAATTGGACAGGGGGTACGATGAGCAGTTCTTC.

This clonotype was detected ten times or more. The J gene is TRBJ1-2, the V gene TRBV7-2, with D possibly matching TRBD1 (6 bases). This CDR3 is built from 15 residues. Deletions cut 4 bases from V and 0 bases from J, with 12 bases between. Germline values: CDR1 SGHTA, CDR2 FQGNSA. The CDR3 sequence is CASSSGTYPNYGYTF. The CDR3 nucleotides are TGTGCCAGCAGCTCCGGGACATATCCTAACTATGGCTACACCTTC.

This clonotype was observed at least ten times. The V and J genes are TRBV27 and TRBJ1-5, with TRBD1 matching 7 bases. The CDR3 consists of 15 residues. V lost 2 bases and J lost 2; bases outside the gene matches: 3. Germline-derived CDR1 and CDR2 are MNHEY and SMNVEV (reference sequence). The CDR3 DNA reads TGTGCCAGCAGTTTAATAGGGGGCGGCAATCAGCCCCAGCATTTT. Encoded protein: CASSLIGGGNQPQHF.

The table lists this clonotype with many counts. V and J are TRBV27 and TRBJ1-2, with TRBD1 matching over 8 bases. The CDR3 extends over 15 amino acids. With V trimmed by 5 bases and J by 4 bases, 9 bases remained unmatched. Germline CDR1 is MNHEY and CDR2 is SMNVEV (reference sequence). CDR3 bases: TGTGCCAGCAGTCCAGGACAGGGTACATTCTATGGCTACACCTTC. It translates to CASSPGQGTFYGYTF.

V is TRBV5-1 and J is TRBJ1-5; no clear D gene. V dropped 0 bases and J dropped 3 bases, with 4 bases sitting between them. The CDR3 spans 13 residues. In germline, CDR1 is SGHRS, CDR2 YFSETQ. The CDR3 coding sequence is TGCGCCAGCAGCTTGGGGAACAATCAGCCCCAGCATTTT. Translated: CASSLGNNQPQHF.

This clonotype was seen a handful of times. V and J are TRBV20-1 and TRBJ2-7; 12 bases agree with TRBD2. With V trimmed by 5 bases and J by 6 bases, 5 bases remained unmatched. The CDR3 extends over 13 amino acids. Germline V lookup: CDR1 DFQATT, CDR2 SNEGSKA (reference sequence). The CDR3 loop is CSAGLAGLTEQYF. The DNA for the CDR3 is TGCAGTGCTGGACTAGCGGGGCTCACCGAGCAGTACTTC.

This clonotype was observed at least ten times. This rearrangement joins TRBV2 to TRBJ2-1, with D possibly matching TRBD2 (6 bases). The CDR3 is made up of 14 amino acids. Trimming took off 7 bases at V and 2 bases at J, with 12 bases between the two ends. CDR1 is SNHLY and CDR2 is FYNNEI in the germline V gene. CDR3 amino acids: CASTSRGTYNEQFF. CDR3 nucleotides: TGTGCCAGCACTTCTCGGGGGACCTACAATGAGCAGTTCTTC.

This clonotype was seen ten or more times. The J gene is TRBJ1-1, the V gene TRBV6-5, with TRBD1 as a possible D gene (5 bases). The CDR3 contains 13 residues. Germline CDR1 reads MNHEY; CDR2 reads SVGAGI. Trimming left V 2 bases short and J 1 base short, with 5 bases between. The CDR3 here is CASSYGQNTEAFF. In DNA, the CDR3 is TGTGCCAGCAGTTACGGACAGAACACTGAAGCTTTCTTT.

This clonotype was seen at least ten times. The CDR3 DNA follows: TGTGCCAGCTCACCATTGGGAGGGTTCGGGGGGAACACTGAAGCTTTCTTT. Translation gives CASSPLGGFGGNTEAFF. The V call is TRBV18, the J call TRBJ1-1, with D possibly TRBD1 on 5 matching bases. There are 17 residues in the CDR3. Germline V gives CDR1 KGHSH, CDR2 LQKENI. V lost 2 bases and J lost 1, with 17 bases in between.

This clonotype was recorded at least ten times. The V and J genes are TRBV5-6 and TRBJ1-5, with 7 positions matching TRBD1. Losses at the gene ends were 0 bases for V and 6 bases for J; bases not matched to a gene: 6. CDR3 length: 15 residues. CDR1 is SGHDT and CDR2 is YYEEEE in the germline V gene. CDR3 bases: TGTGCCAGCAGCTTGGGACAGGGTCGCCCTCAGCCCCAGCATTTT. Its protein is CASSLGQGRPQPQHF. The full variable domain, completed using reference TRBV5-6 and TRBJ1-5, is DAGVTQSPTHLIKTRGQQVTLRCSPKSGHDTVSWYQQALGQGPQFIFQYYEEEERQRGNFPDRFSGHQFPNYSSELNVNALLLGDSALYLCASSLGQGRPQPQHFGDGTRLSIL.